Listed below are T cell receptor beta chains from one sample, sequenced in a study of blood T cell repertoires in COVID-19. Sequenced by immunoSEQ multiplex PCR; TCRdb stores in-frame clones only, minus some. The repertoire consists of 50,000 to 65,000 clones, with 60% to 75% occurring once and the leading ten covering about 28%. The sequencing sample was made of peripheral blood. These receptors came from a woman aged 80 or over with acute or convalescent COVID-19. The CDR3 runs from the conserved cysteine through the conserved F or W. D genes are given only for firm matches. Clone sizes are given selectively: once, few, many, or a class where the clone is expanded.

size: few
V: TRBV29-1
D: -
J: TRBJ2-7
DNA: TGCAGCGTTTTCAGGCAGGGAAGCTCCTACGAGCAGTACTTC
CDR3: CSVFRQGSSYEQYF

size: -
V: TRBV7-8
D: TRBD2
J: TRBJ2-7
DNA: TGTGCCAGCAGCTTAAGTGTGGGGCTAGCGGGAGTGTTCTACGAGCAGTACTTC
CDR3: CASSLSVGLAGVFYEQYF

size: -
V: TRBV3-1/TRBV3-2
D: -
J: TRBJ2-1
DNA: TGTGCCAGCAGCCAGACCAGCGGTGACTCCTACAATGAGCAGTTCTTC
CDR3: CASSQTSGDSYNEQFF

size: -
V: TRBV6-2/TRBV6-3
D: TRBD2
J: TRBJ2-3
DNA: TGTGCCAGCAGCGCCCGTCTAGCGGGAGTAGCGGCACGCACAGATACGCAGTATTTT
CDR3: CASSARLAGVAARTDTQYF

size: -
V: TRBV24-1
D: -
J: TRBJ1-5
DNA: TGTGCCACCAGTGATGTGGGATACGGGGTCGGCCAGCCCCAGCATTTT
CDR3: CATSDVGYGVGQPQHF

size: few
V: TRBV11-2
D: -
J: TRBJ2-1
DNA: TGTGCCAGCAGCTTAGGAGGCGGCCCGGGCTACAATGAGCAGTTCTTC
CDR3: CASSLGGGPGYNEQFF

size: -
V: TRBV9
D: TRBD1
J: TRBJ1-1
DNA: TGTGCCAGCAGCAAAGCAGGGGGAGGCACTGAAGCTTTCTTT
CDR3: CASSKAGGGTEAFF

size: -
V: TRBV27
D: TRBD2
J: TRBJ2-1
DNA: TGTGCCAGCAGGCGGCTAGCGGGAGACAATGAGCAGTTCTTC
CDR3: CASRRLAGDNEQFF

size: -
V: TRBV2
D: TRBD1
J: TRBJ1-5
DNA: TGTGCCAGCAGTGAGACAGGGGGCCAGCCCCAGCATTTT
CDR3: CASSETGGQPQHF

size: -
V: TRBV4-2
D: -
J: TRBJ2-3
DNA: TGTGCCAGCAGCCAAGTTACTGATACGCAGTATTTT
CDR3: CASSQVTDTQYF

size: -
V: TRBV6-5
D: -
J: TRBJ1-2
DNA: TGTGCCAGCAGTTACTCTCAGGGGAATGGCTACACCTTC
CDR3: CASSYSQGNGYTF

size: -
V: TRBV6-4
D: -
J: TRBJ1-5
DNA: TGTGCCAGCAGTGACCGTCGCGGGGAACGGGGCAATCAGCCCCAGCATTTT
CDR3: CASSDRRGERGNQPQHF

size: -
V: TRBV9
D: -
J: TRBJ1-1
DNA: TGTGCCAGCAGCGTAGCTGTCAGGAACACTGAAGCTTTCTTT
CDR3: CASSVAVRNTEAFF

size: -
V: TRBV30
D: -
J: TRBJ2-2
DNA: TGTGCCTGGACCGGGACTGTGAACACCGGGGAGCTGTTTTTT
CDR3: CAWTGTVNTGELFF

size: few
V: TRBV28
D: TRBD1
J: TRBJ1-4
DNA: TGTGCCAGCAGTGGGGACAGCCGAAGACTGTTTTTT
CDR3: CASSGDSRRLFF

size: -
V: TRBV7-2
D: TRBD2
J: TRBJ2-2
DNA: TGTGCCAGCACCAAAACGGGACTAGCGGGAGTATCCGGGGAGCTGTTTTTT
CDR3: CASTKTGLAGVSGELFF

size: -
V: TRBV6-2/TRBV6-3
D: -
J: TRBJ1-5
DNA: TGTGCCAGCAGTTACGCCGGTCAGCCCCAGCATTTT
CDR3: CASSYAGQPQHF

size: -
V: TRBV10-1
D: TRBD1
J: TRBJ1-4
DNA: TGCGCCAGCAGATCCGGGACAGGGAAAAAACTGTTTTTT
CDR3: CASRSGTGKKLFF

size: -
V: TRBV7-3
D: -
J: TRBJ2-1
DNA: TGTGCCAGCAGCGTGCCGGGTTCCCACAATGAGCAGTTCTTC
CDR3: CASSVPGSHNEQFF

size: -
V: TRBV6-5
D: -
J: TRBJ2-7
DNA: TGTGCCAGCAGTTACTCGACAGTCTCGTCCTACGAGCAGTACTTC
CDR3: CASSYSTVSSYEQYF

size: -
V: TRBV10-2
D: -
J: TRBJ1-6
DNA: TGCGCCAGCAGTGAGCCGACAGTTAGCTGGGGATCACCCCTCCACTTT
CDR3: CASSEPTVSWGSPLHF

size: -
V: TRBV4-3
D: -
J: TRBJ2-1
DNA: TGCGCCAGCAGCCAAGACTCCTCTCGCAATGAGCAGTTCTTC
CDR3: CASSQDSSRNEQFF

size: once
V: TRBV5-1
D: TRBD2
J: TRBJ2-1
DNA: TGCGCCAGCAGCTCGGGGGGTTCGGGGAATGAGCAGTTCTTC
CDR3: CASSSGGSGNEQFF

size: -
V: TRBV19
D: -
J: TRBJ1-5
DNA: TGTGCCAGTAACGTACAGGTGGGGAATCAGCCCCAGCATTTT
CDR3: CASNVQVGNQPQHF

size: -
V: TRBV7-9
D: -
J: TRBJ1-5
DNA: TGTGCCAGCAGCCACTCGGACAGACAGCCCCAGCATTTT
CDR3: CASSHSDRQPQHF

size: -
V: TRBV3-1/TRBV3-2
D: TRBD1
J: TRBJ1-2
DNA: TGTGCCAGCAGCCGATCGACAGGGGACTATGGCTACACCTTC
CDR3: CASSRSTGDYGYTF

size: -
V: TRBV13
D: TRBD2
J: TRBJ2-1
DNA: TGTGCCAGCAGCTTTGAAGCGGGAGTTTCCTACAATGAGCAGTTCTTC
CDR3: CASSFEAGVSYNEQFF

size: -
V: TRBV2
D: TRBD1
J: TRBJ2-7
DNA: TGTGCCAGCGTCCGGGACAGGGGCCCCTACGAGCAGTACTTC
CDR3: CASVRDRGPYEQYF

size: -
V: TRBV11-3
D: TRBD1
J: TRBJ2-4
DNA: TGTGCCAGCAGCCTGACAGTTTGGGGACAGGCCAAAAACATTCAGTACTTC
CDR3: CASSLTVWGQAKNIQYF

size: -
V: TRBV28
D: -
J: TRBJ2-3
DNA: TGTGCCAGCACCTGGAGGGCCATTGGCACAGATACGCAGTATTTT
CDR3: CASTWRAIGTDTQYF

size: -
V: TRBV19
D: TRBD1
J: TRBJ1-1
DNA: TGTGCCAGTAGTTTTAGGGACAGGAGACCTGAAGCTTTCTTT
CDR3: CASSFRDRRPEAFF

size: -
V: TRBV5-1
D: -
J: TRBJ2-3
DNA: TGCGCCAGCAGCTTGAGACAGGCCGACACAGATACGCAGTATTTT
CDR3: CASSLRQADTDTQYF

size: few
V: TRBV16
D: -
J: TRBJ1-2
DNA: TGTGCCAGCAGCCTTAGCAGGGCCTCTGGCTACACCTTC
CDR3: CASSLSRASGYTF

size: few
V: TRBV7-8
D: -
J: TRBJ2-7
DNA: TGTGCCAGCAGCCGCTTCGCCTACGAGCAGTACTTC
CDR3: CASSRFAYEQYF

size: -
V: TRBV29-1
D: TRBD1
J: TRBJ1-2
DNA: TGCAGCGTTGTCTTGACAGGGGGCTATGGCTACACCTTC
CDR3: CSVVLTGGYGYTF

size: few
V: TRBV4-3
D: TRBD1
J: TRBJ1-2
DNA: TGCGCCAGCAGCCCAATGACAGGGGTCTATAACTATGGCTACACCTTC
CDR3: CASSPMTGVYNYGYTF

size: -
V: TRBV4-1
D: -
J: TRBJ2-2
DNA: TGCGCCAGCAGCCAAGTCGCGACAGCGAACACCGGGGAGCTGTTTTTT
CDR3: CASSQVATANTGELFF

size: -
V: TRBV11-2
D: -
J: TRBJ2-2
DNA: TGTGCCAGCAGGGTCGTGCAGGGGCCCACCGGGGAGCTGTTTTTT
CDR3: CASRVVQGPTGELFF

size: few
V: TRBV6-5
D: TRBD2
J: TRBJ2-7
DNA: TGTGCCAGCAGATTAGCGGGAGGGAGCTACGAGCAGTACTTC
CDR3: CASRLAGGSYEQYF

size: few
V: TRBV18
D: TRBD1
J: TRBJ2-3
DNA: TGTGCCAGCTCACCACCGCAGGGGGCAAGCGGCACAGATACGCAGTATTTT
CDR3: CASSPPQGASGTDTQYF

size: -
V: TRBV24-1
D: TRBD1
J: TRBJ2-5
DNA: TGTGCCACCAGAGGACAGGGAACGGAGACCCAGTACTTC
CDR3: CATRGQGTETQYF

size: -
V: TRBV5-6
D: TRBD1
J: TRBJ2-7
DNA: TGTGCCAGCAGCTTGGAGTCAGGACAGGGTCACCACGAGCAGTACTTC
CDR3: CASSLESGQGHHEQYF

size: once
V: TRBV4-1
D: -
J: TRBJ1-5
DNA: TGCGCCAGCAGCCAAGGGGGAGTTCAGCCCCAGCATTTT
CDR3: CASSQGGVQPQHF

size: -
V: TRBV4-3
D: TRBD1
J: TRBJ1-2
DNA: TGCGCCAGCAGCCAAGGGCCGGGACAGGCCTATGGCTACACCTTC
CDR3: CASSQGPGQAYGYTF

size: once
V: TRBV6-2/TRBV6-3
D: -
J: TRBJ2-1
DNA: TGTGCCAGCAGCATACCGGGACTCAGGTACAATGAGCAGTTCTTC
CDR3: CASSIPGLRYNEQFF

size: -
V: TRBV5-1
D: -
J: TRBJ2-1
DNA: TGCGCCAGCAGCTTGGATGGGACTAAGGGGGATGAGCAGTTCTTC
CDR3: CASSLDGTKGDEQFF

size: -
V: TRBV25-1
D: TRBD2
J: TRBJ2-3
DNA: TGTGCCAGCAGTGCGGGGCTTAGCGGGAAAGCAGATACGCAGTATTTT
CDR3: CASSAGLSGKADTQYF

size: -
V: TRBV7-2
D: TRBD1
J: TRBJ1-6
DNA: TGTGCCAGCAGCTTGACAGGGGGCGCTTATAATTCACCCCTCCACTTT
CDR3: CASSLTGGAYNSPLHF

size: -
V: TRBV11-1
D: -
J: TRBJ2-7
DNA: TGTGCCAGCAGCTTACTTGTCGAGCAGTACTTC
CDR3: CASSLLVEQYF

size: -
V: TRBV27
D: TRBD2
J: TRBJ2-1
DNA: TGTGCCAGCAGTTTACCGGGACTAGGGTACAATGAGCAGTTCTTC
CDR3: CASSLPGLGYNEQFF